This TCR beta chain came from a study of cytomegalovirus exposure and HLA in healthy donors. Study results and caveats: A later analysis found TCR association rates differed by HLA locus, highest for DRB1 and lowest for HLA-C.

Trimming removed 7 bases from V and 3 bases from J; junction bases left unmatched: 15. Germline V lookup: CDR1 LNHDA, CDR2 SQIVND (reference sequence). This CDR3 has 18 amino acids. The study ran its PCR with 60 Vbeta and 13 Jbeta primers. TCRdb's table, derived via immunoSEQ multiplex PCR, lists solely in-frame clones and lacks some. Among around 170,000 clones listed, 65% to 90% were seen once. This clone has only a few counts. Antigen: not known. This TCR derives from a middle-aged man in good health and CMV-seropositive. The chain is built from TRBV19 and TRBJ1-5, with 10 bases lining up with TRBD1. Sequencing used PBMCs. As DNA, the CDR3 is TGTGCCAGTACCCCTTTAATCACGGACAGGGGGGTCAATCAGCCCCAGCATTTT. This encodes CASTPLITDRGVNQPQHF.